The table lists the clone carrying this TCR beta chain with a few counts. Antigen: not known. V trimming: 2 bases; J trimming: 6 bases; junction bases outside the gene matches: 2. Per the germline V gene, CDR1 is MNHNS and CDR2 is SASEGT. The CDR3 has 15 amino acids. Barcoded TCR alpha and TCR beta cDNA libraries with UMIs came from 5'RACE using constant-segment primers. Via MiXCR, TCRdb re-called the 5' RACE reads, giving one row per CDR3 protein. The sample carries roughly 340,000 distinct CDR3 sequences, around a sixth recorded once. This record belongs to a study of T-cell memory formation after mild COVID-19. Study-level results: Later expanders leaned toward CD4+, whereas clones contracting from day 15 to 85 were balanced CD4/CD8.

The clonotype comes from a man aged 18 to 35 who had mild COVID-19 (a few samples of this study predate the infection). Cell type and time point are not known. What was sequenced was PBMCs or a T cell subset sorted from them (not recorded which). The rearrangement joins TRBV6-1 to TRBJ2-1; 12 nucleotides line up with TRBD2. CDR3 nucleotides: TGTGCCAGCAGTGAACTAGCGGGGGGGCTCAATGAGCAGTTCTTC. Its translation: CASSELAGGLNEQFF.